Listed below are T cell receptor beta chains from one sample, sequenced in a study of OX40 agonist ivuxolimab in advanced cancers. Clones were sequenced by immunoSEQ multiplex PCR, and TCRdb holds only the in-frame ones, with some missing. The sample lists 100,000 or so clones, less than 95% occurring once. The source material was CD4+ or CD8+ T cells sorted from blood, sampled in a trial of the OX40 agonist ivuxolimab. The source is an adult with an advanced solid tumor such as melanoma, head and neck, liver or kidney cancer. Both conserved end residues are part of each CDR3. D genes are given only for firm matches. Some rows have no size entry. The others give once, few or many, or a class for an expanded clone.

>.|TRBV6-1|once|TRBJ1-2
CASSEAWELAGVAGYGYTF
TGTGCCAGCAGTGAGGCCTGGGAACTGGCAGGGGTAGCAGGCTATGGCTACACCTTC
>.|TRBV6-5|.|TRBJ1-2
CASSYGWDANYGYTF
TGTGCCAGCAGTTACGGGTGGGACGCAAACTATGGCTACACCTTC
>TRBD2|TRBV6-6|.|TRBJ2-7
CASSSATSGSEQYF
TGTGCCAGCAGTTCGGCTACTAGCGGGAGCGAGCAGTACTTC
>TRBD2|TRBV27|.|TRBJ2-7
CASRWVLAGPYEQYF
TGTGCCAGCAGGTGGGTTTTAGCGGGACCCTACGAGCAGTACTTC
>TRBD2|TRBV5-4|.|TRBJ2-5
CASRQASGKGETQYF
TGTGCCAGCAGGCAAGCTAGCGGGAAGGGGGAGACCCAGTACTTC
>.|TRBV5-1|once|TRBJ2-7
CASSLAGIPYEQYF
TGCGCCAGCAGCTTGGCTGGGATTCCCTACGAGCAGTACTTC
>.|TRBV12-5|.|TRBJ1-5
CASGPRQEHSNQPQHF
TGTGCTAGTGGTCCCCGACAGGAGCATAGCAATCAGCCCCAGCATTTT
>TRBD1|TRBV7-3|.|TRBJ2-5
CASSSGQGHAETQYF
TGTGCCAGCAGCTCCGGACAGGGGCATGCAGAGACCCAGTACTTC
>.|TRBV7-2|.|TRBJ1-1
CASSLAPGVGTEAFF
TGTGCCAGCAGCTTAGCACCGGGAGTTGGCACTGAAGCTTTCTTT
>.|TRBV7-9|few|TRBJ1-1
CASTRGETEAFF
TGTGCCAGCACCCGGGGGGAGACTGAAGCTTTCTTT
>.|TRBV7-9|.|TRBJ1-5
CASSNDHSNQPQHF
TGTGCCAGCAGCAACGACCATAGCAATCAGCCCCAGCATTTT